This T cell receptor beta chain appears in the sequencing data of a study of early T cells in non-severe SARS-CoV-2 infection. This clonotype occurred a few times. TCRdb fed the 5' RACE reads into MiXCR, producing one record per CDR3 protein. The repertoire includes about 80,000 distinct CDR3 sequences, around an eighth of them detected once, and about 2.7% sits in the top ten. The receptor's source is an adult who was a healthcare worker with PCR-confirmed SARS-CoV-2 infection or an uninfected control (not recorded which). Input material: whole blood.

CDR3: CATREQGAMRAFF. The CDR3 region has the DNA TGTGCCACCAGAGAACAGGGGGCGATGAGAGCTTTCTTT. The chain links TRBV24-1 to TRBJ1-1; 9 bases map to TRBD1. The junction had 9 bases not matched to a gene; V was cut back by 7 bases and J by 10 bases. CDR3 length equals 13 residues. Germline values: CDR1 KGHDR, CDR2 SFDVKD.